Included here is one T cell receptor (beta chain) sequence, with context. Its target is unknown. The data are from a study of cytomegalovirus exposure and HLA in healthy donors. Overall study results and limits: Rare sequences made up most TCRs, while some public TCRs were found in many donors. The classifier, whose performance was assessed in both the original and validation cohorts, reportedly diagnosed cytomegalovirus status with high specificity and sensitivity. The tendency of first-cohort TCR clusters to co-occur in the 90 to 150 validation repertoires emerged from a later analysis. Altogether, 160 or so TCR beta chains were recorded as cytomegalovirus-associated.

Measured with immunoSEQ multiplex PCR; TCRdb has only the in-frame clones, and not every one. The sample yields some 180,000 clones, roughly nine tenths seen once. This CDR3 spans 15 amino acids. Trimming removed 8 bases from V and 0 bases from J, with 17 bases in between. Germline V lookup: CDR1 SGHRS, CDR2 YFSETQ. Input material: PBMCs. The chain recombines TRBV5-1 with TRBJ1-2; TRBD1 might be the D (5 bases). This clonotype originated in a man under 40 in good health and CMV-seropositive. CDR3: CASKDNSGANYGYTF. In nucleotides, the CDR3 is TGCGCCAGTAAAGACAATTCGGGGGCTAACTATGGCTACACCTTC. Full variable domain (outside the CDR3, taken from reference TRBV5-1 and TRBJ1-2): KAGVTQTPRYLIKTRGQQVTLSCSPISGHRSVSWYQQTPGQGLQFLFEYFSETQRNKGNFPGRFSGRQFSNSRSEMNVSTLELGDSALYLCASKDNSGANYGYTFGSGTRLTVV.